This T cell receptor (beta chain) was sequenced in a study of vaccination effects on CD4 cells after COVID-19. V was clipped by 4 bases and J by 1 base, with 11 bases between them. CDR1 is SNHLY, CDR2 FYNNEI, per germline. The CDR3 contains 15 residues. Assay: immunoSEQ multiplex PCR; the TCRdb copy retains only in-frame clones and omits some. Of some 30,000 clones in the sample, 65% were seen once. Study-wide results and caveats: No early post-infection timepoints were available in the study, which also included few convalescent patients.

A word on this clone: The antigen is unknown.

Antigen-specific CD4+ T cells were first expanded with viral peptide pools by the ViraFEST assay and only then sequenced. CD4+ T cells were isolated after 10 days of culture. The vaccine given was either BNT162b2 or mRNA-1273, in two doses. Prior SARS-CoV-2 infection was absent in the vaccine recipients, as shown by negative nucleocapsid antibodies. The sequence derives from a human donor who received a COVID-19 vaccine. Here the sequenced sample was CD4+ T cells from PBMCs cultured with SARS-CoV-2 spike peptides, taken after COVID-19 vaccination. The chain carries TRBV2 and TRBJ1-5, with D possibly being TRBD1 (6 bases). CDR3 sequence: CASSGQGQSNQPQHF. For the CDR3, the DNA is TGTGCCAGCAGTGGCCAGGGGCAGAGCAATCAGCCCCAGCATTTT.